These 13 T cell receptor beta chains came from one sample sequenced in a study of cytomegalovirus exposure and HLA in healthy donors. Both 60 Vbeta primers and 13 Jbeta primers went into the PCR. The table came from immunoSEQ multiplex PCR; TCRdb's copy has only in-frame clones and leaves some out. The data show 99,000 or so clones, 83% seen once. Sequences were obtained from PBMCs. These receptors originate from a man aged 18 to 29 in good health and CMV-seronegative.

The table lists this clone with a count of one. The rearrangement uses TRBV7-3 and TRBJ2-7, with D tentatively TRBD2 (7 bases). The V and J ends lost 5 bases and 2 bases respectively, with 16 bases between them. Germline-derived CDR1 and CDR2 are SGHTA and FQGTGA. This CDR3 spans 15 amino acids. The CDR3 sequence: CASSRGGGSAYEQYF. The CDR3 region has the DNA TGTGCCAGCAGCCGAGGGGGGGGGTCAGCCTACGAGCAGTACTTC.

The CDR3 protein is CSVQGPAGGTQYF. Written as DNA, the CDR3 is TGCAGCGTCCAGGGCCCAGCGGGAGGTACGCAGTATTTT. V is TRBV29-1 and J is TRBJ2-3; 9 nucleotides agree with TRBD2. Germline values: CDR1 SQVTM, CDR2 ANQGSEA. The V and J ends lost 6 bases and 8 bases, in that order; junction bases with no gene match: 9. The CDR3 is made up of 13 amino acids.

There are a few counts of this clone. The V gene is TRBV19, the J gene TRBJ1-4; D perhaps matches TRBD1 (5 bases). Deletions cut 11 bases from V and 8 bases from J, with 18 bases between. This CDR3 region has 13 residues. Germline CDR1 and CDR2: LNHDA and SQIVND (reference sequence). The CDR3 DNA sequence: TGTGCCTCAGAAAAGGGACTGGGAGAAAAACTGTTTTTT. Encoded protein: CASEKGLGEKLFF.

The V gene is TRBV6-5, the J gene TRBJ2-2, with D perhaps matching TRBD1 (6 bases). CDR3 size: 15 residues. Germline V gene lookup returns CDR1 MNHEY and CDR2 SVGAGI. The germline V and J ends were trimmed by 5 bases and 1 base, with 11 bases remaining between them. The CDR3 here is CASSGDRWNTGELFF. Here the CDR3 DNA reads TGTGCCAGCAGTGGAGACAGGTGGAACACCGGGGAGCTGTTTTTT.

The chain carries TRBV2 and TRBJ2-4; D is possibly TRBD2 (5 bases). CDR1 SNHLY and CDR2 FYNNEI come from the germline V gene. This CDR3 region has 13 residues. Trimming took 10 bases from V and 5 from J, leaving 15 bases between them. The CDR3 nucleotides are TGTGCCACCTCCAGAGGGAACGAAAACATTCAGTACTTC. Its translation is CATSRGNENIQYF.

This sequence joins TRBV5-1 and TRBJ1-1, with 7 bases lining up with TRBD1. Germline-derived CDR1 and CDR2 are SGHRS and YFSETQ. CDR3 size: 13 residues. The V segment lost 4 bases and the J segment 0 bases; nucleotides outside the gene matches: 0. In nucleotides, the CDR3 is TGCGCCAGCAGCGGACAGGTGAACACTGAAGCTTTCTTT. It specifies CASSGQVNTEAFF.

The chain couples TRBV6-1 to TRBJ2-7, with a weak D call TRBD1 (6 bases). Germline V gene data show CDR1 as MNHNS and CDR2 as SASEGT. Trimming took off 6 bases at V and 4 bases at J, with 19 bases between the two ends. This CDR3 is built from 15 residues. CDR3 coding DNA: TGTGCCAGCAGGGAAACATGGGCAGGGGCATACGAGCAGTACTTC. Translation gives CASRETWAGAYEQYF.

J is TRBJ2-1 and V is TRBV11-3, with 7 bases matching TRBD1. Trimming cost V 5 bases and J 5 bases; bases outside gene matches: 3. Germline lookup yields CDR1 SGHNT and CDR2 YENEEA. CDR3 length equals 13 residues. The CDR3 is CASSLTGNNEQFF. In DNA form, the CDR3 reads TGTGCCAGCAGCCTGACAGGGAACAATGAGCAGTTCTTC.

This clone was seen a handful of times. The chain combines TRBV29-1 with TRBJ2-2; 7 bases are shared with TRBD1. This CDR3 region has 14 residues. Germline lookup yields CDR1 SQVTM and CDR2 ANQGSEA. The junction had 11 bases not matched to a gene; V was cut back by 7 bases and J by 6 bases. The CDR3 loop is CSGQTGLSAGELFF. For the CDR3, the DNA is TGCAGCGGTCAGACAGGGTTGAGCGCCGGGGAGCTGTTTTTT.

The CDR3 loop reads CASSPDRGQGFTLHF. CDR3 bases: TGTGCCAGCTCACCCGACCGGGGACAGGGGTTCACCCTCCACTTT. The rearrangement links TRBV18 to TRBJ1-6, with 10 positions matching TRBD1. CDR1 and CDR2 (germline): KGHSH, LQKENI. J was trimmed by 14 bases and V by 3 bases; bases with no gene match: 10. The length of the CDR3 is 15 residues.

The J gene is TRBJ1-5, the V gene TRBV5-1; tentative D call: TRBD1 (6 bases). Per the germline V gene, CDR1 is SGHRS and CDR2 is YFSETQ. This CDR3 spans 15 amino acids. V lost 1 base to trimming and J lost 2 bases, with 10 bases between them. CDR3 region: CASSLWGGGNQPQHF. For the CDR3, the DNA is TGCGCCAGCAGCTTGTGGGGGGGCGGCAATCAGCCCCAGCATTTT.

The gene calls are TRBV19 and TRBJ2-2; 10 nucleotides agree with TRBD2. Germline V gives CDR1 LNHDA, CDR2 SQIVND (reference sequence). CDR3 length: 16 amino acids. V gave up 6 bases and J gave up 4 bases; unmatched junction bases: 8. The CDR3, as DNA: TGTGCCAGTAGCAACCTAGCGGGAGTTATCACCGGGGAGCTGTTTTTT. It specifies CASSNLAGVITGELFF.

This chain connects TRBV5-6 to TRBJ1-6; 10 nucleotides agree with TRBD1. Germline V gene data show CDR1 as SGHDT and CDR2 as YYEEEE. This CDR3 is built from 17 residues. With V trimmed by 3 bases and J by 3 bases, 6 bases remained unmatched. The CDR3 DNA reads TGTGCCAGCAGCTGGGGTGGACAGGGGGTCTATAATTCACCCCTCCACTTT. Encoded protein: CASSWGGQGVYNSPLHF.